The T cell receptor (beta chain) under discussion was sequenced for a study of T cells in Graves' hyperthyroidism and ophthalmopathy. Findings and caveats of the study: Ophthalmopathy and stable hyperthyroidism were told apart by a 13 V-J model.

Germline values: CDR1 MNHNS, CDR2 SASEGT. Trimming took 4 bases from V and 3 from J, leaving 13 bases between them. This CDR3 region has 16 residues. Worth noting for this clonotype: No antigen is known for it.

The investigators amplified TCR beta CDR3 regions from RNA transcripts. TCR CDR3 regions were first amplified by RT-PCR with HTBI primers. TCRdb fed the multiplex PCR reads into MiXCR, producing one record per CDR3 protein. The sample carries about 370,000 distinct CDR3 sequences, roughly 15% recorded once. A Clinical Activity Score of at least 3, a NOSPECS grade of at least 4 and a duration under 3 months were recorded in the ophthalmopathy patients. Orbital computed tomography, thyroid ultrasound, serum thyroxine and TRAb, and clinical symptoms together informed the diagnoses. This TCR derives from a woman aged 55-75 years with Graves' ophthalmopathy. Material: blood. The chain couples TRBV6-1 to TRBJ2-6, with D perhaps being TRBD1 or TRBD2 (5 bases each). CDR3 loop: CASSGGAFGGANVLTF. The CDR3 DNA follows: TGTGCCAGCAGTGGAGGGGCGTTCGGTGGGGCCAACGTCCTGACTTTC.